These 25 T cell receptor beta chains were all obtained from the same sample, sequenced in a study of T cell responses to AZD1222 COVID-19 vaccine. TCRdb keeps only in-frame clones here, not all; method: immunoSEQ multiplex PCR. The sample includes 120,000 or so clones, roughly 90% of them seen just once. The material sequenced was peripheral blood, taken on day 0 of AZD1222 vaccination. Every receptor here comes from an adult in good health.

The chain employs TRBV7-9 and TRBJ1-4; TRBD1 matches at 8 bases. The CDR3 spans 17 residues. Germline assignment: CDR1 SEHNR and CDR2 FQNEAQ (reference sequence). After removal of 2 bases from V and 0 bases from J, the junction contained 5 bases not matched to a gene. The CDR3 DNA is TGTGCCAGCAGCTTATCCTCGACAGGGGCAACTAATGAAAAACTGTTTTTT. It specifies CASSLSSTGATNEKLFF. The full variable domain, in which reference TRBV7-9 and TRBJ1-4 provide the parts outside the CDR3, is DTGVSQNPRHKITKRGQNVTFRCDPISEHNRLYWYRQTLGQGPEFLTYFQNEAQLEKSRLLSDRFSAERPKGSFSTLEIQRTEQGDSAMYLCASSLSSTGATNEKLFFGSGTQLSVL.

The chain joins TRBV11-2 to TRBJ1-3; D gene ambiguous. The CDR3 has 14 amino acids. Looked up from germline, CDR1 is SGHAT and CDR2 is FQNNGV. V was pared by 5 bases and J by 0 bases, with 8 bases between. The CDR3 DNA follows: TGTGCCAGCAGCCCTGTGTTCTCTGGAAACACCATATATTTT. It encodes CASSPVFSGNTIYF.

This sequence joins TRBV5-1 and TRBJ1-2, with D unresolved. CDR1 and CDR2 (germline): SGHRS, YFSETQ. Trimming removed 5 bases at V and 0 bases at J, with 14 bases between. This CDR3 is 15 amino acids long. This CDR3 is CASRLNFGTNYGYTF. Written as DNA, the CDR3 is TGCGCCAGCAGACTGAACTTCGGGACTAACTATGGCTACACCTTC.

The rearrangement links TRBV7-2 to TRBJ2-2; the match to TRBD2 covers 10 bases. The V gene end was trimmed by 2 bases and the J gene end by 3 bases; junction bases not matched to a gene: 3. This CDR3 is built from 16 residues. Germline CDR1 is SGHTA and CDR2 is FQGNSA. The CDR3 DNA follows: TGTGCCAGCAGCTTATTTAGCGGGAGGCACACCGGGGAGCTGTTTTTT. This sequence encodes CASSLFSGRHTGELFF.

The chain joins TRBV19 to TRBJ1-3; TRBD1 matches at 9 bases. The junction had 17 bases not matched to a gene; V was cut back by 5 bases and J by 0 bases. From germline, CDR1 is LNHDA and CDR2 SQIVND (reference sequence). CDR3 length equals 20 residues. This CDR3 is CASSRTAGTGSFSSGNTIYF. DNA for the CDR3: TGTGCCAGTAGTCGGACAGCCGGGACAGGGAGTTTCAGCTCTGGAAACACCATATATTTT. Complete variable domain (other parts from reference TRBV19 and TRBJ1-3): DGGITQSPKYLFRKEGQNVTLSCEQNLNHDAMYWYRQDPGQGLRLIYYSQIVNDFQKGDIAEGYSVSREKKESFPLTVTSAQKNPTAFYLCASSRTAGTGSFSSGNTIYFGEGSWLTVV.

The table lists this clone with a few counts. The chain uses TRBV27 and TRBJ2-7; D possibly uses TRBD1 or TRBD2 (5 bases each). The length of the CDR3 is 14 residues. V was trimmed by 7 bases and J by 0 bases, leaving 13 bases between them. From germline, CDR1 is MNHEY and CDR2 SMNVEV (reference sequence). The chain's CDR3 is CASKGTLSSYEQYF. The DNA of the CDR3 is TGTGCCAGCAAGGGGACCTTGAGCTCCTACGAGCAGTACTTC.

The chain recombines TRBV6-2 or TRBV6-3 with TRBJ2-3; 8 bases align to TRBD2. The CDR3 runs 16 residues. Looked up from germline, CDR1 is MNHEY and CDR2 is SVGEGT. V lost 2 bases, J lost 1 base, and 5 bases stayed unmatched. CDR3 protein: CASSYHSGIGTDTQYF. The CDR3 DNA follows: TGTGCCAGCAGTTACCATAGCGGGATTGGCACAGATACGCAGTATTTT.

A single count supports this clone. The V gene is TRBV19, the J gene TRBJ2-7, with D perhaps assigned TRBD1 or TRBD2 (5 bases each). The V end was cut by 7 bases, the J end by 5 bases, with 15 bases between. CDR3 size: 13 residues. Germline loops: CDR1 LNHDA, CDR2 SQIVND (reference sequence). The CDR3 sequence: CASNGAGAHEQYF. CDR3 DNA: TGTGCCAGTAATGGCGCCGGGGCCCACGAGCAGTACTTC.

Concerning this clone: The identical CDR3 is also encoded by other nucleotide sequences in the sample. This chain's CDR3 is CASSSRGNSPLHF. The CDR3, as DNA: TGTGCCAGCTCTTCCAGGGGGAATTCACCCCTCCACTTT. The V gene is TRBV27, the J gene TRBJ1-6, with 7 bases fitting TRBD1. V dropped 8 bases and J dropped 7; count of bases not matched to a gene: 5. This CDR3 contains 13 residues. Germline CDR1 is MNHEY and CDR2 is SMNVEV (reference sequence).

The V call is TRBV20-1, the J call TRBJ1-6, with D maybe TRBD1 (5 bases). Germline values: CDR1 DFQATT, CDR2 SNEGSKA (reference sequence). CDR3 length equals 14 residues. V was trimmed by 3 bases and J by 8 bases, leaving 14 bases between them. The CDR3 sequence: CSASTHRRDSPLHF. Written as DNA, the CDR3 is TGCAGTGCTAGTACCCACAGGAGAGATTCACCCCTCCACTTT.

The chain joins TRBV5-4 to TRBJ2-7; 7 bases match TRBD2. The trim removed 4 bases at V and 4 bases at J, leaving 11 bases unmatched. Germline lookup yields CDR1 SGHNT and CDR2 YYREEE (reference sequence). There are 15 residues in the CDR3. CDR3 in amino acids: CASSPGAGVRYEQYF. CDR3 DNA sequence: TGTGCCAGCAGCCCCGGGGCGGGAGTTAGGTACGAGCAGTACTTC.

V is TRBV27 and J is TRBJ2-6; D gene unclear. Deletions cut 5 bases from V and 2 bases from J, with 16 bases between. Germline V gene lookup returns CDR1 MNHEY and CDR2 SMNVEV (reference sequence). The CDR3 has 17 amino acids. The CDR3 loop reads CASSPGWGVTGANVLTF. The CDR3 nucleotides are TGTGCCAGCAGTCCCGGTTGGGGTGTCACTGGGGCCAACGTCCTGACTTTC.

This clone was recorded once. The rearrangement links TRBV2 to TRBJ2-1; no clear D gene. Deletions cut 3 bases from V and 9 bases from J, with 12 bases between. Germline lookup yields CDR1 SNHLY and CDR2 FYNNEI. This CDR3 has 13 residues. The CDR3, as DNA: TGTGCCAGCAGTGATCAGGTTCTGGGTGAGCAGTTCTTC. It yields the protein CASSDQVLGEQFF.

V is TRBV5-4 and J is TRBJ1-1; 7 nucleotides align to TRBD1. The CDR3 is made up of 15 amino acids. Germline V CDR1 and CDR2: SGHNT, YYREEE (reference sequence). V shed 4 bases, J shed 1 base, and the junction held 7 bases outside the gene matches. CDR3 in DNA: TGTGCCAGCAGCCTACGGGACAGAGGGAACACTGAAGCTTTCTTT. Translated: CASSLRDRGNTEAFF.

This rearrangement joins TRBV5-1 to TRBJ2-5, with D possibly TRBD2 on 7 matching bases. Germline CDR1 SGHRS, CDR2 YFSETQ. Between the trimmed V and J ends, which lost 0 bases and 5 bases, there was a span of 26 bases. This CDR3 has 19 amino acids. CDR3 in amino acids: CASSLARGGPGQRRETQYF. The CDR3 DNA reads TGCGCCAGCAGCTTGGCCCGCGGGGGCCCTGGCCAGAGGCGGGAGACCCAGTACTTC. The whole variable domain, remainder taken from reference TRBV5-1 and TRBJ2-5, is KAGVTQTPRYLIKTRGQQVTLSCSPISGHRSVSWYQQTPGQGLQFLFEYFSETQRNKGNFPGRFSGRQFSNSRSEMNVSTLELGDSALYLCASSLARGGPGQRRETQYFGPGTRLLVL.

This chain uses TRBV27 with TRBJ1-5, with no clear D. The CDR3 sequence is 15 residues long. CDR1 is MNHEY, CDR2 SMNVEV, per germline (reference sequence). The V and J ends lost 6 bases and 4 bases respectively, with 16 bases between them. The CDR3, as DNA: TGTGCCAGCAGCTCCCTCGGAAAACTGAATCAGCCCCAGCATTTT. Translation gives CASSSLGKLNQPQHF.

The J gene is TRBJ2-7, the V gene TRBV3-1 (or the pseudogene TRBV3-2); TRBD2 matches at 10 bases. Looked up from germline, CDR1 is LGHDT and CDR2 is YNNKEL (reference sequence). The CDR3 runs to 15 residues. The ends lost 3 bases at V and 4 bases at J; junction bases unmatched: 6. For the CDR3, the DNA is TGTGCCAGCAGCCAGGTTAGCGGGAGGCCTTACGAGCAGTACTTC. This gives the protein CASSQVSGRPYEQYF.

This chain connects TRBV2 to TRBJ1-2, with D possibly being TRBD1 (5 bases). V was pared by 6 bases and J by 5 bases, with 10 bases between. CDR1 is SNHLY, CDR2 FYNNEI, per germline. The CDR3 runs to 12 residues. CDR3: CASSRTRYGYTF. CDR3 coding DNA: TGTGCCAGCAGCCGGACACGATATGGCTACACCTTC. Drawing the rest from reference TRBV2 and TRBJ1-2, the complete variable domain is EPEVTQTPSHQVTQMGQEVILRCVPISNHLYFYWYRQILGQKVEFLVSFYNNEISEKSEIFDDQFSVERPDGSNFTLKIRSTKLEDSAMYFCASSRTRYGYTFGSGTRLTVV.

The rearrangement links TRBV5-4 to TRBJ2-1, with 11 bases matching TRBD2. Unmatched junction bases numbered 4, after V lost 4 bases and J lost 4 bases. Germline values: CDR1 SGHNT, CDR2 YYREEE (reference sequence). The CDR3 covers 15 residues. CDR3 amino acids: CASSPGTSGYNEQFF. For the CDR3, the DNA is TGTGCCAGCAGCCCCGGGACTAGCGGATACAATGAGCAGTTCTTC.

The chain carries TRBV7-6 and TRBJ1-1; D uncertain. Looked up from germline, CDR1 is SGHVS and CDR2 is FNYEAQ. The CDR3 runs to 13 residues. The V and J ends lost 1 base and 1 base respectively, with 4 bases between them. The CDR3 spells CASSLDQNTEAFF. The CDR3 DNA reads TGTGCCAGCAGCTTAGATCAGAACACTGAAGCTTTCTTT.

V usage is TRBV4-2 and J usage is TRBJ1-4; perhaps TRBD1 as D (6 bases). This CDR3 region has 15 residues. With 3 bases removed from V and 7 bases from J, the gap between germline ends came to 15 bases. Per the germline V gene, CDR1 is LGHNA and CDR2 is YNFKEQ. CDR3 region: CASSHQRTAGEKLFF. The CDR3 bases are TGTGCCAGCAGCCATCAAAGGACAGCAGGTGAAAAACTGTTTTTT.

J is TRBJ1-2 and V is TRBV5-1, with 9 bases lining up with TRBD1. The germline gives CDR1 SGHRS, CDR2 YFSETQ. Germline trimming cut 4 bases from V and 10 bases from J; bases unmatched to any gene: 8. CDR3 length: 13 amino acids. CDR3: CASSPRGQGNYTF. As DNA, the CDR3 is TGCGCCAGCAGCCCCCGCGGACAGGGGAACTACACCTTC.

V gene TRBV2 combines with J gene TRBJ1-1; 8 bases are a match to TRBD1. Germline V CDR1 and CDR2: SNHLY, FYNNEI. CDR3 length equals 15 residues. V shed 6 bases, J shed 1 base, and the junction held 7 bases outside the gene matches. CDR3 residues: CASRVDRGWNTEAFF. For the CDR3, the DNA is TGTGCCAGCAGGGTTGACAGGGGATGGAACACTGAAGCTTTCTTT.

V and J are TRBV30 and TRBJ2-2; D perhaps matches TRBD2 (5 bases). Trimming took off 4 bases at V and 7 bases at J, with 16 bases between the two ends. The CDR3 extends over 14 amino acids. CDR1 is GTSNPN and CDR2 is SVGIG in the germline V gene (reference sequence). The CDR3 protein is CAWNVWEHRGELFF. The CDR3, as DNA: TGTGCCTGGAACGTCTGGGAGCATCGCGGGGAGCTGTTTTTT.

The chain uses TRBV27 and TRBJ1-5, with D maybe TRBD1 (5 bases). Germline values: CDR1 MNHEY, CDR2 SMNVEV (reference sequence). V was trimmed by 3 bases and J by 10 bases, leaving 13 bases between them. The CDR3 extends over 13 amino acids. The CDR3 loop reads CASSFGPTVPQHF. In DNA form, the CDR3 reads TGTGCCAGCAGTTTTGGCCCGACAGTACCCCAGCATTTT.